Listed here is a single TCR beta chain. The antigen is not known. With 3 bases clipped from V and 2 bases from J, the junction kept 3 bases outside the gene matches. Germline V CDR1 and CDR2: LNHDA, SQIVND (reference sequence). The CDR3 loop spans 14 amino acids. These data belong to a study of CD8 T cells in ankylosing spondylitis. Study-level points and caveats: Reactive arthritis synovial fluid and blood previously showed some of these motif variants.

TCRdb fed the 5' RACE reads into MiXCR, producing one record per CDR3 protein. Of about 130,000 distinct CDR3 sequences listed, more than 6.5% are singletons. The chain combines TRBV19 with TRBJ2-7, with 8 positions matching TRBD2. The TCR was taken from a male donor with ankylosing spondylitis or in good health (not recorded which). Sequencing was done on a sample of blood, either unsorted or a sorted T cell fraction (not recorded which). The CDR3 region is CASSIRSGAYEQYF. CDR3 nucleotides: TGTGCCAGTAGTATCCGTAGCGGGGCCTACGAGCAGTACTTC.